This is a list of T cell receptor beta chains from one sample in a study of T cells after yellow fever vaccination. TCRdb reprocessed the 5' RACE reads with MiXCR, giving one entry per CDR3 protein. The data hold 300,000 to 400,000 distinct CDR3 sequences, with approximately 13% observed a single time. Sequences were derived from CD4+ T cells sorted from PBMCs, sampled 15 days after the yellow fever booster vaccination. Every receptor here comes from a man aged 18-30 years who received the YFV17D yellow fever vaccine. Each CDR3 is given with its conserved first and last residue. D genes are given only for firm matches. The size entry is marked missing in some rows and otherwise reads once, few, many or a size class.

j_gene: TRBJ1-2
v_gene: TRBV3-1
len: 14
d_gene: NA
abundance: few
CDR3aa: CASSQDPGIGGYTF
CDR3nt: TGTGCCAGCAGCCAAGATCCAGGGATCGGCGGCTACACCTTC

j_gene: TRBJ1-1
v_gene: TRBV20-1
len: 12
d_gene: NA
abundance: few
CDR3aa: CSASRPSSEAFF
CDR3nt: TGCAGTGCTAGTAGGCCATCCTCTGAAGCTTTCTTT

j_gene: TRBJ1-5
v_gene: TRBV7-2
len: 13
d_gene: TRBD1
abundance: few
CDR3aa: CASSFGQAQPQHF
CDR3nt: TGTGCCAGCAGCTTTGGACAGGCTCAGCCCCAGCATTTT

j_gene: TRBJ2-1
v_gene: TRBV29-1
len: 15
d_gene: NA
abundance: NA
CDR3aa: CSGATDHSSYNEQFF
CDR3nt: TGCAGCGGTGCGACAGACCATAGCTCCTACAATGAGCAGTTCTTC

j_gene: TRBJ1-2
v_gene: TRBV5-6
len: 14
d_gene: NA
abundance: NA
CDR3aa: CASSLVGTVYGYTF
CDR3nt: TGTGCCAGCAGCTTGGTGGGGACGGTGTATGGCTACACCTTC

j_gene: TRBJ2-3
v_gene: TRBV19
len: 14
d_gene: NA
abundance: few
CDR3aa: CASSIQGLEDTQYF
CDR3nt: TGTGCCAGTAGCATTCAGGGTCTGGAGGATACGCAGTATTTT

j_gene: TRBJ2-1
v_gene: TRBV6-2/TRBV6-3
len: 15
d_gene: TRBD1
abundance: few
CDR3aa: CASTRDRGSYNEQFF
CDR3nt: TGTGCCAGCACCAGGGACAGGGGGTCCTACAATGAGCAGTTCTTC

j_gene: TRBJ1-1
v_gene: TRBV12-3/TRBV12-4
len: 13
d_gene: NA
abundance: NA
CDR3aa: CASGILLNTEAFF
CDR3nt: TGTGCCAGTGGAATATTACTGAACACTGAAGCTTTCTTT

j_gene: TRBJ2-1
v_gene: TRBV5-1
len: 15
d_gene: TRBD2
abundance: few
CDR3aa: CASSLGGGTYNEQFF
CDR3nt: TGCGCCAGCAGCTTGGGGGGGGGTACCTACAATGAGCAGTTCTTC

j_gene: TRBJ1-1
v_gene: TRBV11-2
len: 18
d_gene: NA
abundance: NA
CDR3aa: CASSLEAWSGGSHTEAFF
CDR3nt: TGTGCCAGCAGCTTAGAAGCGTGGTCCGGGGGTTCACACACTGAAGCTTTCTTT

j_gene: TRBJ2-5
v_gene: TRBV4-2
len: 16
d_gene: TRBD2
abundance: many
CDR3aa: CASSPGTTSLQETQYF
CDR3nt: TGTGCCAGCAGCCCAGGGACTACCTCACTTCAAGAGACCCAGTACTTC

j_gene: TRBJ2-3
v_gene: TRBV7-9
len: 15
d_gene: TRBD1
abundance: NA
CDR3aa: CASSPGQGLADTQYF
CDR3nt: TGTGCCAGCAGCCCCGGACAGGGGTTGGCAGATACGCAGTATTTT

j_gene: TRBJ2-1
v_gene: TRBV6-6
len: 16
d_gene: NA
abundance: many
CDR3aa: CASSGWTGGQFNEQFF
CDR3nt: TGTGCCAGCAGTGGATGGACCGGGGGACAGTTCAATGAGCAGTTCTTC

j_gene: TRBJ2-1
v_gene: TRBV5-5
len: 16
d_gene: NA
abundance: NA
CDR3aa: CASSLVVGPSYNEQFF
CDR3nt: TGTGCCAGCAGCTTGGTCGTGGGCCCCTCCTACAATGAGCAGTTCTTC

j_gene: TRBJ1-5
v_gene: TRBV24-1
len: 13
d_gene: NA
abundance: few
CDR3aa: CATTSGDHQPQHF
CDR3nt: TGTGCCACCACTTCAGGGGACCATCAGCCCCAGCATTTT

j_gene: TRBJ2-7
v_gene: TRBV9
len: 15
d_gene: NA
abundance: NA
CDR3aa: CASSVGGQPNYEQYF
CDR3nt: TGTGCCAGCAGCGTAGGTGGACAGCCCAACTACGAGCAGTACTTC

j_gene: TRBJ2-3
v_gene: TRBV28
len: 12
d_gene: NA
abundance: many
CDR3aa: CASSSIPDTQYF
CDR3nt: TGTGCCAGCAGTTCGATTCCAGATACGCAGTATTTT

j_gene: TRBJ2-3
v_gene: TRBV6-5
len: 16
d_gene: NA
abundance: NA
CDR3aa: CASSLGRGWGTDTQYF
CDR3nt: TGTGCCAGCTCCCTCGGCAGGGGATGGGGCACAGATACGCAGTATTTT

j_gene: TRBJ1-2
v_gene: TRBV5-6
len: 15
d_gene: NA
abundance: few
CDR3aa: CASSLVQGARDGYTF
CDR3nt: TGTGCCAGCAGCTTGGTTCAGGGAGCACGGGATGGCTACACCTTC

j_gene: TRBJ1-2
v_gene: TRBV6-5
len: 11
d_gene: NA
abundance: NA
CDR3aa: CATKEGNGYTF
CDR3nt: TGTGCCACCAAAGAGGGAAATGGCTACACCTTC

j_gene: TRBJ2-2
v_gene: TRBV7-2
len: 16
d_gene: NA
abundance: few
CDR3aa: CASSFTGTWNTGELFF
CDR3nt: TGTGCCAGCAGCTTTACCGGGACTTGGAACACCGGGGAGCTGTTTTTT

j_gene: TRBJ2-2
v_gene: TRBV12-3/TRBV12-4
len: 13
d_gene: NA
abundance: few
CDR3aa: CASSPTWSGELFF
CDR3nt: TGTGCCAGCAGTCCGACTTGGTCCGGGGAGCTGTTTTTT

j_gene: TRBJ1-1
v_gene: TRBV11-2
len: 14
d_gene: NA
abundance: NA
CDR3aa: CASSSRTERTEAFF
CDR3nt: TGTGCCAGCAGCTCCCGAACGGAACGCACTGAAGCTTTCTTT

j_gene: TRBJ1-6
v_gene: TRBV4-1
len: 15
d_gene: NA
abundance: many
CDR3aa: CASSQGSSYNSPLHF
CDR3nt: TGCGCCAGCAGCCAAGGGAGCTCCTATAATTCACCCCTCCACTTT

j_gene: TRBJ1-5
v_gene: TRBV5-1
len: 14
d_gene: NA
abundance: NA
CDR3aa: CASSLGASNQPQHF
CDR3nt: TGCGCCAGCAGCTTGGGGGCGAGCAATCAGCCCCAGCATTTT

j_gene: TRBJ2-5
v_gene: TRBV10-3
len: 17
d_gene: TRBD2
abundance: NA
CDR3aa: CAISVGAGGSYKATQYF
CDR3nt: TGTGCCATCAGTGTGGGAGCGGGGGGCAGCTATAAAGCGACCCAGTACTTC

j_gene: TRBJ2-2
v_gene: TRBV6-2/TRBV6-3
len: 16
d_gene: NA
abundance: NA
CDR3aa: CASGFRVERFTGELFF
CDR3nt: TGTGCCAGCGGGTTCCGAGTTGAAAGATTCACCGGGGAGCTGTTTTTT

j_gene: TRBJ2-1
v_gene: TRBV6-2/TRBV6-3
len: 16
d_gene: TRBD2
abundance: few
CDR3aa: CASRPSLAGSVGEQFF
CDR3nt: TGTGCCAGCCGACCGTCACTAGCGGGGTCCGTCGGTGAGCAGTTCTTC

j_gene: TRBJ2-5
v_gene: TRBV20-1
len: 13
d_gene: NA
abundance: NA
CDR3aa: CSATRQEGETQYF
CDR3nt: TGCAGTGCTACTCGGCAGGAGGGAGAGACCCAGTACTTC